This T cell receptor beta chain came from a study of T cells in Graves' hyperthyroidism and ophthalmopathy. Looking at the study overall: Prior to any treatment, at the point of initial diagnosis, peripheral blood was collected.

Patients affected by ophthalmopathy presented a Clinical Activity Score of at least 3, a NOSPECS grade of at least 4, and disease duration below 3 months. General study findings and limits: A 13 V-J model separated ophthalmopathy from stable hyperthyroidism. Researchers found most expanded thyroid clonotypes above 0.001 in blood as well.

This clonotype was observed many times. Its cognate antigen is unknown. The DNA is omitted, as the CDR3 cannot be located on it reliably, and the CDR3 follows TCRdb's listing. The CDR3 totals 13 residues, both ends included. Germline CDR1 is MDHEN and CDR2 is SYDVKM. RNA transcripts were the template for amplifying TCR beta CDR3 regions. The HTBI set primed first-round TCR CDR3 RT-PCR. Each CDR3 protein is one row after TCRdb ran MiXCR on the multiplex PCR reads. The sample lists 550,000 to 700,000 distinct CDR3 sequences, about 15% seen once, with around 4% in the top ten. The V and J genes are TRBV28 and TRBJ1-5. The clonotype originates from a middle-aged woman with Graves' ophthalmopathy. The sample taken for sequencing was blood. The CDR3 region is CASSTSMGQPQHF.